This T cell receptor beta chain was sequenced in a study of T cell responses to AZD1222 COVID-19 vaccine. Study outcomes and limitations: None of the repertoires were sampled until the peak T cell response had passed. At 160-218 and 743-854, vaccine-associated CD4 TCRs were dominant, and they spanned spike. Possibly, clonal diversity was underestimated; donors were largely white British and included more females.

Comments on this clone: Its antigen remains unknown.

Produced via immunoSEQ multiplex PCR; TCRdb's table is partial and in-frame only. The data hold over 150,000 clones, with 88% observed a single time. The CDR3 runs to 13 residues. The V end lost 3 bases, the J end lost 5 bases, and 10 bases lay between the germline ends. Germline CDR1 is SGHTA and CDR2 is FQGNSA. V and J are TRBV7-2 and TRBJ2-5, with D uncertain. The sample in question was peripheral blood, obtained 28 days after the second AZD1222 dose. This receptor was taken from an adult who received the AZD1222 COVID-19 vaccine. Here the CDR3 DNA reads TGTGCCAGCAGCTTTGGGGAATGGGAGACCCAGTACTTC. This codes for CASSFGEWETQYF.